This TCR beta chain was sequenced during a study of T cells in Graves' hyperthyroidism and ophthalmopathy. CDR1 PRHDT and CDR2 FYEKMQ come from the germline V gene (reference sequence). V shed 5 bases, J shed 5 bases, and the junction held 8 bases outside the gene matches. The CDR3 sequence is 17 residues long. Amplification of TCR beta CDR3 regions was performed using RNA transcripts as template. The HTBI primer set was used in a first-round RT-PCR of the TCR CDR3. TCRdb re-called the multiplex PCR reads through MiXCR, storing one row per CDR3 protein. The sample carries approximately 330,000 distinct CDR3 sequences, around a sixth recorded once. Diagnoses were established using clinical symptoms, serum thyroxine and TRAb, thyroid ultrasound and orbital computed tomography. This clonotype was seen ten or more times. Its antigen is unidentified. Study results and limitations: Researchers found most expanded thyroid clonotypes above 0.001 in blood as well.

The chain is built from TRBV13 and TRBJ2-1; TRBD2 matches at 14 bases. The receptor was derived from a woman in her forties or fifties with Graves' hyperthyroidism. Sequencing used blood. In nucleotides, the CDR3 is TGTGCCAGCAGCCCGCCGGGGGGACTAGCGGGAGACAATGAGCAGTTCTTC. This encodes CASSPPGGLAGDNEQFF.